A selection of T cell receptor beta chains follows, all from one sample in a study of beta chain features in type 1 diabetes. Method: immunoSEQ multiplex PCR; TCRdb's copy keeps in-frame clones and lacks some. The sample gives 350,000 to 450,000 clones, roughly 16% of which show up once; around 0.02% is in the top ten. Sequenced sample: naive CD4+ T cells from blood. The receptors stem from a woman aged 18-29 years in good health. Each CDR3 is given with its conserved first and last residue. A D gene is named only where the DNA matches it firmly. Rows may omit the clone size; those that give it use once, few, many or a size class.

clone_size j_call v_call d_call cdr3_nt cdr3_aa
NA TRBJ2-3 TRBV25-1 NA TGTGCCAGCAGTCTCCCGGGGGGCACAGATACGCAGTATTTT CASSLPGGTDTQYF
few TRBJ1-1 TRBV18 NA TGTGCCAGCTCAACGGGACAACCGAACACTGAAGCTTTCTTT CASSTGQPNTEAFF
few TRBJ1-2 TRBV28 NA TGTGCCAGCAGCACACCGGGCTACACCTTC CASSTPGYTF
NA TRBJ2-1 TRBV27 TRBD2 TGTGCCAGCAGTTTAGGAGCGGGAAGGTGGTTCTTC CASSLGAGRWFF
NA TRBJ2-1 TRBV28 NA TGTGCCAGCAGTTCCGGAGAGTCCTACAATGAGCAGTTCTTC CASSSGESYNEQFF
few TRBJ2-1 TRBV5-1 NA TGCGCCAGCAGCTCCCCCTTTCGGAGGAGCTCCTACAATGAGCAGTTCTTC CASSSPFRRSSYNEQFF
NA TRBJ2-7 TRBV7-9 TRBD1 TGTGCCAGCAGCCCGGGACAGCCCCTCTCCTACGAGCAGTACTTC CASSPGQPLSYEQYF
NA TRBJ1-1 TRBV5-1 NA TGCGCCAGCAGCTATCTCGTCGACTCCACTGAAGCTTTCTTT CASSYLVDSTEAFF
NA TRBJ2-2 TRBV18 NA TGTGCCAGCTCACCACGACAAAGCGGGTCGAACACCGGGGAGCTGTTTTTT CASSPRQSGSNTGELFF
NA TRBJ1-2 TRBV5-1 TRBD1 TGCGCCAGCAGCTCGGGACAGGGTAACTATGGCTACACCTTC CASSSGQGNYGYTF
few TRBJ2-5 TRBV10-3 TRBD2 TGTGCCATCAGTGAGAGGACTAGCGGAGAGACCCAGTACTTC CAISERTSGETQYF
NA TRBJ1-4 TRBV7-2 TRBD1 TGTGCCAGCAGCTTAGGGGCGGGAGGGGGCCGGGAAAAACTGTTTTTT CASSLGAGGGREKLFF
few TRBJ1-3 TRBV30 NA TGTGCCCACCGGGGCTCTGGAAACACCATATATTTT CAHRGSGNTIYF
NA TRBJ2-7 TRBV9 TRBD1 TGTGCCAGCAGCATTAGGACAGGGGGTAGTTACGAGCAGTACTTC CASSIRTGGSYEQYF
NA TRBJ2-5 TRBV7-9 TRBD1 TGTGCCAGCAGCGAGAGACGGGACAGGGGAGGGGAGACCCAGTACTTC CASSERRDRGGETQYF
NA TRBJ1-4 TRBV30 TRBD1 TGTGCCTGGAGTTTCAGGGGGCGGAATTGGCAACTGTTTTTT CAWSFRGRNWQLFF
NA TRBJ2-3 TRBV18 TRBD2 TGTGCCAGCTCATCCTATACCGGACTAGCGGGGACAGATACGCAGTATTTT CASSSYTGLAGTDTQYF
NA TRBJ2-1 TRBV18 TRBD2 TGTGCCAGCTCATTCTTAGCGGGCGGGCTGAATGAGCAGTTCTTC CASSFLAGGLNEQFF
few TRBJ2-1 TRBV5-1 TRBD2 TGCGCCAGCAGCTTAGCGGGATCCCACAATGAGCAGTTCTTC CASSLAGSHNEQFF
NA TRBJ2-6 TRBV30 NA TGTGCCGCAACAGCGGGACAGGCGGGGGCCAACGTCCTGACTTTC CAATAGQAGANVLTF
NA TRBJ2-1 TRBV14 TRBD1 TGTGCCAGCAGCGTACAGGGGGACTCCTACAATGAGCAGTTCTTC CASSVQGDSYNEQFF
few TRBJ2-5 TRBV11-2 NA TGTGCCAGCAGCCCTGCTCATGCGGGATCCCAAGAGACCCAGTACTTC CASSPAHAGSQETQYF
NA TRBJ1-2 TRBV19 NA TGTGCCAGTAGTATAGTCAGGGGCGCGTCCTATGGCTACACCTTC CASSIVRGASYGYTF
NA TRBJ2-3 TRBV27 NA TGTGCCAGCAGTCCAGGACAGAGCACAGATACGCAGTATTTT CASSPGQSTDTQYF